This T cell receptor beta chain was recovered during a study of beta chain features in type 1 diabetes. TCRB transcripts that were expressed got sequenced, as all of the isolated RNA had been reverse transcribed. Profiling relied on immunoSEQ multiplex PCR, and the TCRdb table lists in-frame clones only, not all of them. This table holds 150,000 to 180,000 clones, approximately 10% found once. This clone was counted only a few times. Its antigen is unidentified. A single heparinised blood sample, averaging roughly 0.11 L, was obtained per donor. Study outcomes and limitations: Sampled from patients, naive, central memory and Treg TCRB repertoires appeared more similar than those sampled from healthy donors.

The CDR3 runs 16 residues. Trimming removed 3 bases at V and 1 base at J, with 14 bases between. Germline CDR1 reads SEHNR; CDR2 reads FQNEAQ (reference sequence). The rearrangement uses TRBV7-9 and TRBJ2-3; a weak D match, TRBD2 (5 bases). The material sequenced was central memory CD4+ T cells from blood. The sequence was obtained from a man aged 18 to 30 in good health. For the CDR3, the DNA is TGTGCCAGCAGCTTGGATAGGAGGTTGGGCACAGATACGCAGTATTTT. Its protein product is CASSLDRRLGTDTQYF.